These 27 T cell receptor beta chains originate from one sample sequenced in a study of blood T cell repertoires in COVID-19. Using immunoSEQ multiplex PCR, the repertoire was profiled, and TCRdb retains in-frame clones only, with some absent. The sample has approximately 190,000 clones, about four fifths seen once. Material: peripheral blood. The source is a woman in her 40s with acute or convalescent COVID-19.

V usage is TRBV29-1 and J usage is TRBJ1-1; no definite D call. The CDR3 is made up of 15 amino acids. The V and J ends lost 6 bases and 0 bases respectively, with 17 bases between them. CDR1 and CDR2 from the germline V gene are SQVTM and ANQGSEA. CDR3 region: CSVAPGWGMNTEAFF. The CDR3 nucleotides are TGCAGCGTCGCACCGGGGTGGGGTATGAACACTGAAGCTTTCTTT.

The DNA for the CDR3 is TGCGCCAGCAGCTTGACCGGGAGGGTCCCTGGAAACACCATATATTTT. This gives the protein CASSLTGRVPGNTIYF. This sequence joins TRBV5-1 and TRBJ1-3, with D unclear. From germline, CDR1 is SGHRS and CDR2 YFSETQ. The CDR3 totals 16 residues. V was trimmed by 1 base and J by 2 bases, leaving 13 bases between them.

The chain carries TRBV3-1 (or the pseudogene TRBV3-2) and TRBJ2-6, with TRBD1 identical over 7 bases. Unmatched junction bases numbered 5, after V lost 8 bases and J lost 4 bases. The CDR3 is made up of 14 amino acids. CDR1 LGHDT and CDR2 YNNKEL come from the germline V gene (reference sequence). CDR3 in amino acids: CASRQGAGANVLTF. CDR3 coding DNA: TGTGCCAGCCGACAGGGCGCCGGGGCCAACGTCCTGACTTTC.

This sequence joins TRBV7-2 and TRBJ1-1, with D possibly being TRBD1 (6 bases). This CDR3 region has 13 residues. Germline V CDR1 and CDR2: SGHTA, FQGNSA. Trimming took off 4 bases at V and 11 bases at J, with 17 bases between the two ends. The CDR3 sequence: CASSSTTGMYAFF. CDR3 bases: TGTGCCAGCAGCTCTACCACAGGGATGTACGCTTTCTTT.

The rearrangement joins TRBV5-6 to TRBJ1-1, with 8 bases lining up with TRBD1. The CDR3 consists of 13 residues. V lost 4 bases to trimming and J lost 11 bases; unmatched junction nucleotides: 10. Per the germline V gene, CDR1 is SGHDT and CDR2 is YYEEEE. The CDR3 here is CASSRGTGTGAFF. Here the CDR3 DNA reads TGTGCCAGCAGCCGCGGCACCGGGACAGGTGCTTTCTTT. Full variable domain (remainder filled in from reference TRBV5-6 and TRBJ1-1): DAGVTQSPTHLIKTRGQQVTLRCSPKSGHDTVSWYQQALGQGPQFIFQYYEEEERQRGNFPDRFSGHQFPNYSSELNVNALLLGDSALYLCASSRGTGTGAFFGQGTRLTVV.

This clone has a single count. The V gene is TRBV6-5, the J gene TRBJ1-1, with D possibly TRBD1 on 6 matching bases. This CDR3 comprises 14 residues. With 5 bases removed from V and 10 bases from J, the gap between germline ends came to 20 bases. The germline V gene has CDR1 MNHEY and CDR2 SVGAGI. The CDR3, as DNA: TGTGCCAGCAGTCCTGACTTTAACAGGGCATCAGCTTTCTTT. This translates into CASSPDFNRASAFF.

This clone occurred once. J is TRBJ2-1 and V is TRBV28; 8 nucleotides agree with TRBD2. Trimming cost V 2 bases and J 2 bases; bases outside gene matches: 14. In germline, CDR1 is MDHEN, CDR2 SYDVKM. The CDR3 spans 19 residues. CDR3 sequence reads: CASSLPLNRLAHPYNEQFF. CDR3 in DNA: TGTGCCAGCAGTTTACCCCTCAACCGACTAGCGCATCCCTACAATGAGCAGTTCTTC.

The V and J genes are TRBV19 and TRBJ1-1; 8 bases are shared with TRBD1. The V gene's germline CDR1 is LNHDA and CDR2 SQIVND (reference sequence). CDR3 length: 14 amino acids. V lost 5 bases to trimming and J lost 5 bases; unmatched junction nucleotides: 7. DNA of the CDR3: TGTGCCAGTAGTCACGGGACAGGTGGGACTGAAGCTTTCTTT. Encoded protein: CASSHGTGGTEAFF.

This rearrangement joins TRBV29-1 to TRBJ2-2; D is possibly TRBD1 (5 bases). Germline CDR1 SQVTM, CDR2 ANQGSEA. CDR3 length: 12 amino acids. V lost 7 bases, J lost 2 bases, and 8 bases lay in between. CDR3: CSGRENTGELFF. CDR3 sequence (DNA): TGCAGCGGCAGGGAAAACACCGGGGAGCTGTTTTTT.

The chain employs TRBV24-1 and TRBJ1-2; D not resolved. The germline V gene encodes CDR1 KGHDR and CDR2 SFDVKD. The CDR3 sequence is 18 residues long. Trimming shortened V by 3 bases and J by 4 bases, and 23 bases separated the two germline ends. Here the CDR3 DNA reads TGTGCCACCAGTGATACCGAGGGCACACCACACGGACCCTATGGCTACACCTTC. Amino acids: CATSDTEGTPHGPYGYTF.

In DNA, the CDR3 is TGTGCCAGCAGCCTTTCAGTGGGGCCGCAGTATTTT. This codes for CASSLSVGPQYF. The chain uses TRBV5-6 and TRBJ2-3, with D maybe TRBD1 (5 bases). Between the trimmed V and J ends, which lost 4 bases and 10 bases, there was a span of 13 bases. The CDR3 runs 12 residues. The germline V gene has CDR1 SGHDT and CDR2 YYEEEE.

The chain carries TRBV5-1 and TRBJ1-4; D is undetermined. From germline, CDR1 is SGHRS and CDR2 YFSETQ. Trimming pared 0 bases from V and 6 bases from J, leaving 9 bases between. The CDR3 length is 14 residues. As DNA, the CDR3 is TGCGCCAGCAGCTTGGTCCCCGGGGATGAAAAACTGTTTTTT. Translation: CASSLVPGDEKLFF.

This clone has a single count. This chain links TRBV6-5 with TRBJ1-1; possible D gene TRBD1, 5 bases. Germline lookup yields CDR1 MNHEY and CDR2 SVGAGI. The length of the CDR3 is 13 residues. V was cut by 6 bases and J by 3 bases, with 11 bases left in between. The CDR3 DNA is TGTGCCAGCAGCTTCGGCAGGGACACTGAAGCTTTCTTT. Protein sequence: CASSFGRDTEAFF.

This chain links TRBV2 with TRBJ2-2, with TRBD1 matching 8 bases. Germline assignment: CDR1 SNHLY and CDR2 FYNNEI. The CDR3 runs to 15 residues. Germline trimming cut 6 bases from V and 7 bases from J; bases unmatched to any gene: 10. The CDR3 sequence is CASSLRGLSIGELFF. CDR3 DNA: TGTGCCAGCAGCCTCAGGGGGCTGAGCATCGGGGAGCTGTTTTTT.

V and J are TRBV30 and TRBJ1-2; D not certain. The CDR3 sequence is 13 residues long. V shed 3 bases and J shed 5 bases, with 13 bases lying between them. Germline V CDR1 and CDR2: GTSNPN, SVGIG (reference sequence). CDR3 sequence reads: CAWRGSGEYGYTF. The CDR3 DNA sequence: TGTGCCTGGAGGGGAAGCGGAGAATATGGCTACACCTTC.

This chain links TRBV27 with TRBJ2-1; weak D call: TRBD2 (5 bases). Trimming removed 5 bases from V and 5 bases from J, with 25 bases in between. The germline gives CDR1 MNHEY, CDR2 SMNVEV (reference sequence). The length of the CDR3 is 18 residues. CDR3 sequence reads: CASSPPKGASRLNNEQFF. The CDR3 DNA reads TGTGCCAGCAGTCCCCCAAAGGGAGCAAGCCGTTTGAACAATGAGCAGTTCTTC.

This clone was seen only a few times. The chain uses TRBV10-1 and TRBJ2-3; 8 nucleotides line up with TRBD1. The germline CDR1 and CDR2 sequences are WNHNN and SYGVQD (reference sequence). The V gene end was trimmed by 4 bases and the J gene end by 3 bases; junction bases not matched to a gene: 6. This CDR3 has 15 amino acids. CDR3 sequence (DNA): TGCGCCAGCAGTGTAAGACAGGGGATGACAGATACGCAGTATTTT. Protein: CASSVRQGMTDTQYF.

This clone was counted once. The chain links TRBV29-1 to TRBJ2-2; perhaps TRBD1 as D (6 bases). CDR1 and CDR2 from the germline V gene are SQVTM and ANQGSEA. The V gene lost 4 bases and the J gene lost 3 bases, with 12 bases spanning the gap. There are 14 residues in the CDR3. The CDR3 loop reads CSVGAGDYTGELFF. CDR3 in DNA: TGCAGCGTTGGGGCAGGGGATTACACCGGGGAGCTGTTTTTT.

The chain recombines TRBV7-9 with TRBJ1-1; TRBD1 might be the D (6 bases). Germline-derived CDR1 and CDR2 are SEHNR and FQNEAQ (reference sequence). CDR3 length: 14 residues. V was trimmed by 3 bases and J by 6 bases, leaving 14 bases between them. For the CDR3, the DNA is TGTGCCAGCAGCTTTAACAGGGTTGGGGCTGAAGCTTTCTTT. As protein: CASSFNRVGAEAFF. Supplemented by reference TRBV7-9 and TRBJ1-1, the full variable domain reads DTGVSQNPRHKITKRGQNVTFRCDPISEHNRLYWYRQTLGQGPEFLTYFQNEAQLEKSRLLSDRFSAERPKGSFSTLEIQRTEQGDSAMYLCASSFNRVGAEAFFGQGTRLTVV.

This rearrangement joins TRBV6-4 to TRBJ1-2; maybe TRBD1 (5 bases). V gave up 3 bases and J gave up 4 bases, with 12 bases separating them. The CDR3 extends over 14 amino acids. Per the germline V gene, CDR1 is MRHNA and CDR2 is SNTAGT. CDR3 sequence (DNA): TGTGCCAGCAGTGAAGGGGAGGGCGGCTATGGCTACACCTTC. Translation gives CASSEGEGGYGYTF.

This rearrangement joins TRBV6-5 to TRBJ2-3; D is perhaps TRBD2 (6 bases). This CDR3 comprises 14 residues. The germline V and J ends were trimmed by 7 bases and 1 base, with 12 bases remaining between them. CDR1 is MNHEY, CDR2 SVGAGI, per germline. The chain's CDR3 is CASKRLVGTDTQYF. Here the CDR3 DNA reads TGTGCCAGCAAACGACTAGTAGGCACAGATACGCAGTATTTT.

V is TRBV7-3 and J is TRBJ1-1, with 8 bases that match TRBD1. V lost 5 bases, J lost 0 bases, and 5 bases stayed unmatched. This CDR3 contains 15 residues. Per the germline V gene, CDR1 is SGHTA and CDR2 is FQGTGA. Written as DNA, the CDR3 is TGTGCCAGCAGCGCCGGACAGGGAATGAACACTGAAGCTTTCTTT. Translated: CASSAGQGMNTEAFF.

The chain uses TRBV1 and TRBJ1-5; whether TRBD1, the table's D call, matches the DNA was not checked. TRBV1 is shown as a pseudogene. The CDR3 covers 21 residues. CDR3 bases: TGCACCAGCAGCCAAGACCGGTTCAACGGACAGGGTATGAGAAGCAATCAGCCCCAGCATTTT. This translates into CTSSQDRFNGQGMRSNQPQHF.

The CDR3 DNA follows: TGTGCCAGCAGTCCGGGCGGGAGGGCCAGTGAGCAGTTCTTC. This translates into CASSPGGRASEQFF. This sequence joins TRBV28 and TRBJ2-1, with 9 bases that match TRBD2. CDR3 size: 14 residues. V lost 5 bases, J lost 9 bases, and 8 bases stayed unmatched. Germline CDR1 MDHEN, CDR2 SYDVKM.

The genes are TRBV3-1 (or the pseudogene TRBV3-2) and TRBJ2-3; 8 bases line up with TRBD2. J was trimmed by 2 bases and V by 6 bases; bases with no gene match: 4. Germline V gene data show CDR1 as LGHDT and CDR2 as YNNKEL (reference sequence). This CDR3 is 14 amino acids long. The CDR3 nucleotides are TGTGCCAGCAGTCCTAGCGGGCCCACAGATACGCAGTATTTT. Translated, it gives CASSPSGPTDTQYF.

The gene calls are TRBV5-1 and TRBJ2-1; 11 bases match TRBD2. Germline CDR1 is SGHRS and CDR2 is YFSETQ. The CDR3 is 16 residues long. Trimming cost V 3 bases and J 6 bases; bases outside gene matches: 8. CDR3 amino acids: CASSSRTSGSPNEQFF. In nucleotides, the CDR3 is TGCGCCAGCAGCTCCCGCACTAGCGGGAGTCCCAATGAGCAGTTCTTC.

The V gene is TRBV9, the J gene TRBJ1-1, with D unclear. CDR3 size: 15 residues. The germline V gene has CDR1 SGDLS and CDR2 YYNGEE. V was pared by 1 base and J by 1 base, with 11 bases between. CDR3 coding DNA: TGTGCCAGCAGCGTATCCGTACAGCCGAACACTGAAGCTTTCTTT. Protein product: CASSVSVQPNTEAFF.